A selection of T cell receptor beta chains follows, all from one sample in a study of T cell repertoires in cytomegalovirus infection. TCRdb reanalysed the reads using MiXCR and keeps one entry per CDR3 protein. The data hold 600,000 to 800,000 distinct CDR3 sequences, with roughly 24% observed a single time. The sample taken for sequencing was CD8+ T cells from PBMCs. The receptors shown here come from a human donor in good health (CMV status not recorded). Some clones in this sample may be carry-over from other donors' samples. CDR3s include the opening cysteine and the closing phenylalanine or tryptophan. Fields, in order: V gene, J gene, D gene, clone size, CDR3 DNA, CDR3 protein. The D gene is left open where the match is weak. Clone size is shown for a subset of rows, as once, few, many or a class of expanded clone.

V: TRBV6-2/TRBV6-3
J: TRBJ1-5
D: .
size: few
DNA: TGTGCCAGCAGTTACCTCCCTCGGACCGTAGAGGATCAGCCCCAGCATTTT
CDR3: CASSYLPRTVEDQPQHF

V: TRBV6-2/TRBV6-3
J: TRBJ1-2
D: .
size: many
DNA: TGTGCCAGCTCTCCTAACCCGGGATCCACTAACTATGGCTACACCTTC
CDR3: CASSPNPGSTNYGYTF

V: TRBV29-1
J: TRBJ1-1
D: TRBD1
size: few
DNA: TGCAGCGTTGGACAGGGCTTCGACACTGAAGCTTTCTTT
CDR3: CSVGQGFDTEAFF

V: TRBV4-1
J: TRBJ2-1
D: .
size: .
DNA: TGCGCCAGCAGCCAGTCCCGGGGGCCCACTGAGCAGTTCTTC
CDR3: CASSQSRGPTEQFF

V: TRBV13
J: TRBJ1-2
D: .
size: few
DNA: TGTGCCAGCAGCGCCCACCGAAATTACGGCTACACCTTC
CDR3: CASSAHRNYGYTF

V: TRBV20-1
J: TRBJ2-3
D: .
size: few
DNA: TGCAGTGCTAGAGACCTGTTCTGGGCCGGCGAAACAGGCACAGATACGCAGTATTTT
CDR3: CSARDLFWAGETGTDTQYF

V: TRBV4-1
J: TRBJ2-7
D: .
size: many
DNA: TGCGCCAGCAGCCAAAGGGACGGAGCCTACGAGCAGTACTTC
CDR3: CASSQRDGAYEQYF

V: TRBV7-9
J: TRBJ2-1
D: TRBD2
size: many
DNA: TGTGCCAGCAGCTCCGAACCTACTAGCGCGTTAGTGAATGAGCAGTTCTTC
CDR3: CASSSEPTSALVNEQFF

V: TRBV6-5
J: TRBJ1-1
D: .
size: .
DNA: TGTGCCAGCGGACAAACGAACACTGAAGCTTTCTTT
CDR3: CASGQTNTEAFF

V: TRBV6-6
J: TRBJ1-6
D: .
size: .
DNA: TGTGCCAGCAGTCAAACAATGGGGGGAAGAGATTCATCCCTCCACTTT
CDR3: CASSQTMGGRDSSLHF

V: TRBV12-3/TRBV12-4
J: TRBJ2-1
D: .
size: once
DNA: TGTGCCAGCAGCCCAGAACGTCTTGAGCAGTTCTTC
CDR3: CASSPERLEQFF

V: TRBV6-2/TRBV6-3
J: TRBJ2-1
D: TRBD1
size: .
DNA: TGTGCCAGCAGAACAGGGGGCGCATCCTATTATGAGCAGTTCTTC
CDR3: CASRTGGASYYEQFF

V: TRBV2
J: TRBJ2-7
D: .
size: few
DNA: TGTGCCAGCAGTGATCTACACGAGCAGTACTTC
CDR3: CASSDLHEQYF

V: TRBV7-9
J: TRBJ2-1
D: .
size: .
DNA: TGTGCCAGCATCCTGAATGGGGGAGCGCTCGTGAACAATGAGCGGTTCTTC
CDR3: CASILNGGALVNNERFF

V: TRBV29-1
J: TRBJ1-3
D: .
size: once
DNA: TGCAGCGTTTCCCAATCTGGAAACACCATATATTTT
CDR3: CSVSQSGNTIYF

V: TRBV12-3/TRBV12-4
J: TRBJ2-2
D: .
size: many
DNA: TGTGCCAGCAGTCGCCTACCAGGGGTCGGGGAGCTGTTTTTT
CDR3: CASSRLPGVGELFF

V: TRBV10-3
J: TRBJ2-3
D: TRBD2
size: .
DNA: TGTGCCACCCAGGGTAGCGGGACCACCCCAGATACGCAGTATTTT
CDR3: CATQGSGTTPDTQYF

V: TRBV5-6
J: TRBJ1-2
D: .
size: few
DNA: TGTGCCAGCAGCTTGCCGAACAGGGAGCGCGGCTACACCTTC
CDR3: CASSLPNRERGYTF

V: TRBV29-1
J: TRBJ2-2
D: .
size: few
DNA: TGCAGCGCCGACAGCCAGGCGGGCACCGGGGAGCTGTTTTTT
CDR3: CSADSQAGTGELFF

V: TRBV5-4
J: TRBJ2-1
D: .
size: many
DNA: TGTGCCAGCAGCCAACGGGGGTCGAACAATGAGCAGTTCTTC
CDR3: CASSQRGSNNEQFF

V: TRBV7-9
J: TRBJ1-2
D: .
size: many
DNA: TGTGCCAGCAGCCCTCCAGGGTACGACTATGGCTACACCTTC
CDR3: CASSPPGYDYGYTF

V: TRBV19
J: TRBJ2-3
D: .
size: .
DNA: TGTGCCAGTAGTTACAGGGTGTCCCAACTCCCAGATACGCAGTATTTT
CDR3: CASSYRVSQLPDTQYF

V: TRBV7-2
J: TRBJ2-1
D: TRBD2
size: many
DNA: TGTGCCAGCAGCTTAGCGCTTGGGCGGGGGATCTCCTACAATGAGCAGTTCTTC
CDR3: CASSLALGRGISYNEQFF

V: TRBV14
J: TRBJ1-1
D: .
size: few
DNA: TGTGCCAGCAGCCAAAAGCCCGTCGGGTCATCGACTCGGGGGCTAGCTTTCTTT
CDR3: CASSQKPVGSSTRGLAFF

V: TRBV7-9
J: TRBJ1-2
D: .
size: .
DNA: TGTGCCAGCAGCTTCGACCTGACAGCTAACTATGGCTACACCTTC
CDR3: CASSFDLTANYGYTF

V: TRBV27
J: TRBJ2-3
D: .
size: .
DNA: TGTGCCAGCAGCCAAAGGGCGGGGCGATCTAGCACAGATACGCAGTATTTT
CDR3: CASSQRAGRSSTDTQYF

V: TRBV14
J: TRBJ2-1
D: .
size: .
DNA: TGTGCCAGCAGCCATCTCCTGAGTACCTTCGGCAATGAGCAGTTCTTC
CDR3: CASSHLLSTFGNEQFF

V: TRBV7-8
J: TRBJ1-2
D: TRBD1
size: few
DNA: TGTGCCAGCAGTTACGAACCGGGACAGGGGTTGCTCGGCTATGGCTACACCTTC
CDR3: CASSYEPGQGLLGYGYTF

V: TRBV12-3/TRBV12-4
J: TRBJ1-3
D: .
size: .
DNA: TGTGCCAGCAGTTTAGGGACACCAGAAGCTGGAAACACCATATATTTT
CDR3: CASSLGTPEAGNTIYF

V: TRBV12-5
J: TRBJ2-3
D: .
size: many
DNA: TGTGCTAGTGGTATGAGGGCAGATACGCAGTATTTT
CDR3: CASGMRADTQYF

V: TRBV20-1
J: TRBJ2-7
D: .
size: few
DNA: TGCAGTGCTTGGACTAACTACGAGCAGTACTTC
CDR3: CSAWTNYEQYF

V: TRBV7-6
J: TRBJ2-7
D: .
size: many
DNA: TGTGCCAGCAGCCCCGCCGCGGAAAATACCTACGAGCAGTACTTC
CDR3: CASSPAAENTYEQYF

V: TRBV19
J: TRBJ2-2
D: .
size: few
DNA: TGTGCCAGTAGTATAGATCCTGGGGGCTTCGGGGAGCTGTTTTTT
CDR3: CASSIDPGGFGELFF

V: TRBV12-3/TRBV12-4
J: TRBJ2-3
D: TRBD2
size: few
DNA: TGTGCCAGCAGTTCGCCGGGGGGAGATACGCAGTATTTT
CDR3: CASSSPGGDTQYF

V: TRBV4-1
J: TRBJ2-3
D: TRBD1
size: many
DNA: TGCGCCAGCAGCCACCGGGACAGAGGAACAGATACGCAGTATTTT
CDR3: CASSHRDRGTDTQYF

V: TRBV11-3
J: TRBJ2-1
D: TRBD1
size: many
DNA: TGTGCCAGCAGCCGAACCGGGCAGGGGGCGTACAATGAGCAGTTCTTC
CDR3: CASSRTGQGAYNEQFF

V: TRBV6-2/TRBV6-3
J: TRBJ1-1
D: .
size: few
DNA: TGTGCCAGCAGTTACGGGGGGCTCTTGGACACTGAAGCTTTCTTT
CDR3: CASSYGGLLDTEAFF

V: TRBV13
J: TRBJ2-7
D: .
size: .
DNA: TGTGCCAGCAGCGTAACAGGGTATGCAGCCTACGAGCAGTACTTC
CDR3: CASSVTGYAAYEQYF

V: TRBV6-1
J: TRBJ2-3
D: .
size: many
DNA: TGTGCCAGCATTATACTAGTGGGCACAGATACGCAGTATTTT
CDR3: CASIILVGTDTQYF

V: TRBV5-4
J: TRBJ2-1
D: .
size: .
DNA: TGTGCCAGCAGCTTGGGGGACCCTCCGGGCAATGAGCAGTTCTTC
CDR3: CASSLGDPPGNEQFF

V: TRBV15
J: TRBJ2-2
D: TRBD2
size: once
DNA: TGTGCCACCAGCTCCCCGGAGGGGGCTAGCGGGGGGGCGGCCGGGGAGCTGTTTTTT
CDR3: CATSSPEGASGGAAGELFF

V: TRBV7-2
J: TRBJ1-3
D: .
size: many
DNA: TGTGCCAGCAGAGGCGACAGAAACACCATATATTTT
CDR3: CASRGDRNTIYF

V: TRBV28
J: TRBJ2-1
D: .
size: .
DNA: TGTGCCAGCGGGGGGACGGACTACAATGAGCAGTTCTTC
CDR3: CASGGTDYNEQFF

V: TRBV4-3
J: TRBJ2-6
D: TRBD1
size: .
DNA: TGCGCCAACAGCCCTTGGACAGGGAATAATGGGGCCAACGCCCTGACTTTC
CDR3: CANSPWTGNNGANALTF

V: TRBV12-3/TRBV12-4
J: TRBJ1-2
D: .
size: .
DNA: TGTGCCAACAGTACGGGTCTCCTAGGCTACACCTTC
CDR3: CANSTGLLGYTF

V: TRBV7-9
J: TRBJ1-5
D: .
size: few
DNA: TGTGCCAGCAGCTTAGCGTCAGGATCGCAGCCCCAGCATTTT
CDR3: CASSLASGSQPQHF

V: TRBV13
J: TRBJ1-5
D: .
size: .
DNA: TGTGCCAGCAGCTTAGGGACCCCGGCCGGAAATCAGCCCCAGCATTTT
CDR3: CASSLGTPAGNQPQHF

V: TRBV7-3
J: TRBJ2-3
D: .
size: many
DNA: TGTGCCAGCAGCTTAAGGTCCCCCTCAGATAGCGGCCTCACAGATACGCAGTATTTT
CDR3: CASSLRSPSDSGLTDTQYF

V: TRBV29-1
J: TRBJ1-1
D: TRBD1
size: .
DNA: TGCAGCGTGGGGGGACAGTCGAACACTGAAGCTTTCTTT
CDR3: CSVGGQSNTEAFF

V: TRBV7-9
J: TRBJ2-7
D: TRBD2
size: .
DNA: TGTGCCAGCAGCCTTCCCGGGACTAGTACTAACGAGCAGTACTTC
CDR3: CASSLPGTSTNEQYF

V: TRBV2
J: TRBJ1-6
D: TRBD1
size: many
DNA: TGTGCCAGCAGTGATGTCGGGACAGGGGGTTTTGGTAATTCACCCCTCCACTTT
CDR3: CASSDVGTGGFGNSPLHF

V: TRBV7-6
J: TRBJ2-7
D: TRBD1
size: many
DNA: TGTGCCAGCAGCCTCGGGGACAGTGGTTACGAGCAGTACTTC
CDR3: CASSLGDSGYEQYF

V: TRBV28
J: TRBJ2-1
D: .
size: many
DNA: TGTGCCAGCAGTCGGCGACTCTCGGGAAGGAATGAGCAGTTCTTC
CDR3: CASSRRLSGRNEQFF

V: TRBV28
J: TRBJ1-1
D: .
size: few
DNA: TGTGCCAGCAGTTTAGAGGGACTCCGGATGAACACTGAAGCTTTCTTT
CDR3: CASSLEGLRMNTEAFF

V: TRBV10-3
J: TRBJ1-2
D: TRBD1
size: many
DNA: TGTGCCATCAGTGGCGGGACAGCTTTAATCTCTGGCTACACCTTC
CDR3: CAISGGTALISGYTF

V: TRBV7-8
J: TRBJ2-5
D: TRBD2
size: few
DNA: TGTGCCAGCAGGCAGACTAGCGGGGGGGCCAGGGAGACCCAGTACTTC
CDR3: CASRQTSGGARETQYF

V: TRBV25-1
J: TRBJ1-6
D: TRBD1
size: few
DNA: TGTGCCAGCAGTGTCCCGGACAGGGGGCTTAATTCACCCCTCCACTTT
CDR3: CASSVPDRGLNSPLHF

V: TRBV7-9
J: TRBJ2-5
D: TRBD2
size: few
DNA: TGTGCCAGCAGCTCTCTGGGACTAGGGCAAGAGACCCAGTACTTC
CDR3: CASSSLGLGQETQYF

V: TRBV9
J: TRBJ2-1
D: .
size: .
DNA: TGTGCCAGCAGCGTAGGAGCACAGAACTACAATGAGCAGTTCTTC
CDR3: CASSVGAQNYNEQFF